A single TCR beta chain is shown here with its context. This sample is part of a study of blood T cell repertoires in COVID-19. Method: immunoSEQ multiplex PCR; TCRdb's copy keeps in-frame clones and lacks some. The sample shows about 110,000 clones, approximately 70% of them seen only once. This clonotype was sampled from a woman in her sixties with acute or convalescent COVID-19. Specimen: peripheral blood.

The CDR3 DNA follows: TGTGCCAGCAGCCCCCGACAGGGGTCAGCCTACGAGCAGTACTTC. Amino acids: CASSPRQGSAYEQYF. The chain combines TRBV7-9 with TRBJ2-7; TRBD1 matches 8 bases. Germline V gene sequence: CDR1 SEHNR, CDR2 FQNEAQ (reference sequence). The length of the CDR3 is 15 residues. V lost 5 bases, J lost 2 bases, and 8 bases stayed unmatched.